This passage covers 23 T cell receptor beta chains from one sample sequenced in a study of cytomegalovirus exposure and HLA in healthy donors. In the PCR, 60 Vbeta and 13 Jbeta primers were used. Generated by immunoSEQ multiplex PCR, the TCRdb table keeps only in-frame clones and is missing some. Here the sample spans about 120,000 clones, 60% to 85% being singletons. The sample was PBMCs. These receptors were taken from a middle-aged woman in good health and CMV-seropositive.

The rearrangement links TRBV15 to TRBJ1-3; D not resolved. This CDR3 is built from 16 residues. Trimming pared 3 bases from V and 0 bases from J, leaving 12 bases between. Germline V lookup: CDR1 LNHNV, CDR2 YYDKDF (reference sequence). The CDR3: CATSRPSSSSGNTIYF. CDR3 DNA: TGTGCCACCAGCAGGCCGTCCTCTAGCTCTGGAAACACCATATATTTT.

Only a few counts were recorded for this clone. The rearrangement uses TRBV30 and TRBJ1-2, with 8 bases identical to TRBD1. The trim removed 3 bases at V and 2 bases at J, leaving 5 bases unmatched. This CDR3 has 14 residues. Germline CDR1 and CDR2: GTSNPN and SVGIG (reference sequence). The CDR3 protein is CAWSRDRKNYGYTF. DNA of the CDR3: TGTGCCTGGAGCAGGGACAGGAAAAACTATGGCTACACCTTC.

J is TRBJ2-3 and V is TRBV19; no firm D call. Germline-derived CDR1 and CDR2 are LNHDA and SQIVND (reference sequence). The CDR3 is 16 residues long. Trimming cost V 4 bases and J 1 base, with 15 bases left between them. The CDR3 coding sequence is TGTGCCAGTAGTACCCGGGTTCCGCCAGGCACAGATACGCAGTATTTT. Translated: CASSTRVPPGTDTQYF.

This rearrangement joins TRBV30 to TRBJ2-2, with 9 bases matching TRBD1. V lost 8 bases to trimming and J lost 5 bases; unmatched junction nucleotides: 18. Germline-derived CDR1 and CDR2 are GTSNPN and SVGIG (reference sequence). This CDR3 contains 17 residues. CDR3 residues: CARTHISGTGSTGELFF. The CDR3 DNA reads TGTGCCCGCACCCATATTTCGGGGACAGGGAGTACCGGGGAGCTGTTTTTT.

The genes are TRBV10-3 and TRBJ2-4; D gene unclear. The V end lost 0 bases, the J end lost 0 bases, and 12 bases lay between the germline ends. CDR3 size: 17 residues. Germline lookup yields CDR1 ENHRY and CDR2 SYGVKD. The CDR3 nucleotides are TGTGCCATCAGTGAGTCCGAGGTTGAGATAGCCAAAAACATTCAGTACTTC. Protein product: CAISESEVEIAKNIQYF.

The V and J genes are TRBV2 and TRBJ1-1, with 12 bases that match TRBD1. V lost 4 bases to trimming and J lost 9 bases; unmatched junction nucleotides: 9. Germline CDR1 and CDR2: SNHLY and FYNNEI. The CDR3 is 15 residues long. CDR3 in amino acids: CASSVGTGGFRKAFF. CDR3 nucleotide sequence: TGTGCCAGCAGTGTAGGGACAGGGGGCTTCAGGAAAGCTTTCTTT.

This sequence joins TRBV7-9 and TRBJ1-3; 7 bases agree with TRBD1. Germline V CDR1 and CDR2: SEHNR, FQNEAQ (reference sequence). V dropped 3 bases and J dropped 4; count of bases not matched to a gene: 9. The CDR3 contains 16 residues. DNA for the CDR3: TGTGCCAGCAGCTTGTCCAACCCGGACAGGGGAAACACCATATATTTT. Encoded protein: CASSLSNPDRGNTIYF.

In regard to this clone: At one boundary the junction diverges from the germline segment, which might be a read error. This same CDR3 is encoded by further DNA sequences in the sample. The chain uses TRBV6-5 and TRBJ1-6, with no clear D. The CDR3 is made up of 16 amino acids. Germline values: CDR1 MNHEY, CDR2 SVGAGI. The CDR3 loop is CASSYTGLARYSPLHF. As DNA, the CDR3 is TGTGCCAGCAGTTATACCGGACTGGCGAGATATTCCCCCCTCCACTTT.

This chain uses TRBV10-3 with TRBJ2-5, with TRBD2 as a possible D gene (6 bases). The V gene's germline CDR1 is ENHRY and CDR2 SYGVKD. V shed 3 bases and J shed 2 bases, with 10 bases lying between them. The CDR3 is 14 amino acids. The CDR3 bases are TGTGCCATCAGTGACTCGCGGGGACAAGAGACCCAGTACTTC. It encodes CAISDSRGQETQYF.

The chain has TRBV9 and TRBJ1-6; D ambiguous. Trimming took off 0 bases at V and 10 bases at J, with 11 bases between the two ends. The CDR3 is 14 amino acids. CDR1 SGDLS and CDR2 YYNGEE come from the germline V gene. The CDR3 loop is CASSVDGSWSPLHF. The CDR3 nucleotides are TGTGCCAGCAGCGTAGACGGGAGCTGGTCACCCCTCCACTTT.

This chain links TRBV10-3 with TRBJ1-6, with D unclear. The germline gives CDR1 ENHRY, CDR2 SYGVKD. The V and J ends lost 2 bases and 5 bases respectively, with 4 bases between them. This CDR3 is built from 13 residues. CDR3 bases: TGTGCCATCAGTGAGATCAATAATTCACCCCTCCACTTT. It codes for CAISEINNSPLHF.

The chain employs TRBV11-3 and TRBJ2-1, with 14 bases lining up with TRBD2. The germline V gene has CDR1 SGHNT and CDR2 YENEEA. CDR3 length equals 17 residues. After removal of 2 bases from V and 7 bases from J, the junction contained 7 bases not matched to a gene. The CDR3 coding sequence is TGTGCCAGCAGCTTAAGGGGGACTAGCGGGGGCTCGAATGAGCAGTTCTTC. As protein: CASSLRGTSGGSNEQFF.

This chain joins TRBV6-1 and TRBJ2-3, with TRBD1 matching over 10 bases. Per the germline V gene, CDR1 is MNHNS and CDR2 is SASEGT. The trim removed 10 bases at V and 6 bases at J, leaving 7 bases unmatched. This CDR3 spans 13 amino acids. This CDR3 is CAISGTGVDTQYF. The CDR3 coding sequence is TGTGCCATTTCCGGGACAGGGGTTGATACGCAGTATTTT.

This clone was recorded only once. This chain connects TRBV4-1 to TRBJ2-3, with 9 positions matching TRBD2. CDR1 and CDR2 (germline): MGHRA, YSYEKL. There are 16 residues in the CDR3. V gave up 0 bases and J gave up 2 bases; unmatched junction bases: 3. The CDR3 DNA reads TGCGCCAGCAGCCAAGATCGCGGGGGGGCCACAGATACGCAGTATTTT. It codes for CASSQDRGGATDTQYF.

Regarding this clone: Other DNA sequences within the sample encode an identical CDR3. The chain carries TRBV6-6 and TRBJ1-2, with D unresolved. V lost 2 bases, J lost 5 bases, and 15 bases lay in between. Germline values: CDR1 MNHNY, CDR2 SVGAGI (reference sequence). CDR3 length: 15 residues. Written as DNA, the CDR3 is TGTGCCAGCAGTTACGATACGGGGATAGCTTATGGCTACACCTTC. This gives the protein CASSYDTGIAYGYTF.

With respect to this clone: The sample has other DNA sequences that encode this CDR3 too. The chain is built from TRBV30 and TRBJ1-5; no clear D. The germline V and J ends were trimmed by 0 bases and 2 bases, with 5 bases remaining between them. Germline-derived CDR1 and CDR2 are GTSNPN and SVGIG (reference sequence). The CDR3 has 13 amino acids. The CDR3 DNA follows: TGTGCCTGGAGTGTACGGGGCAATCAGCCCCAGCATTTT. It codes for CAWSVRGNQPQHF.

The chain has TRBV30 and TRBJ2-7; TRBD1 might be the D (7 bases). CDR3 size: 13 residues. Per germline, CDR1 GTSNPN and CDR2 SVGIG (reference sequence). With 5 bases removed from V and 5 bases from J, the gap between germline ends came to 16 bases. CDR3 sequence reads: CAWSTAGGNEQYF. In DNA, the CDR3 is TGTGCCTGGTCGACGGCAGGGGGGAACGAGCAGTACTTC.

The V call is TRBV5-5, the J call TRBJ1-1; D might be TRBD1 (6 bases). Per the germline V gene, CDR1 is SGHKS and CDR2 is YYEKEE (reference sequence). Deletions cut 3 bases from V and 8 bases from J, with 11 bases between. The CDR3 is 12 amino acids. The CDR3 reads CASSYSTGEAFF. In DNA, the CDR3 is TGTGCCAGCAGCTACTCGACAGGCGAAGCTTTCTTT.

The sample holds one count of this clone. A junction end diverges from the germline sequence, so it may reflect a read error. The chain recombines TRBV7-7 with TRBJ2-5, with TRBD1 matching 10 bases. CDR1 and CDR2 (germline): SSHAT, FNYEAQ (reference sequence). CDR3 length: 14 residues. CDR3 loop: CASSLGTGAKTQYF. CDR3 bases: TGTGCTAGCAGCTTAGGGACAGGGGCGAAGACCCAGTACTTC.

This clone has only a few counts. The V and J genes are TRBV9 and TRBJ2-2; TRBD2 agrees at 9 bases. Losses at the gene ends were 0 bases for V and 4 bases for J; bases not matched to a gene: 7. The CDR3 has 17 residues. Germline values: CDR1 SGDLS, CDR2 YYNGEE. The CDR3, as DNA: TGTGCCAGCAGCGTAGGGCTCGGGACTAGCATCACCGGGGAGCTGTTTTTT. Encoded protein: CASSVGLGTSITGELFF.

This clone came up a few times. The gene calls are TRBV9 and TRBJ1-1; 11 bases are a match to TRBD1. J gave up 0 bases and V 9 bases, and 16 bases lay outside the gene matches. The CDR3 runs 18 residues. Germline lookup yields CDR1 SGDLS and CDR2 YYNGEE. The CDR3 region is CAKIIPGTGGRVNTEAFF. DNA of the CDR3: TGTGCCAAAATAATACCCGGGACAGGGGGGAGGGTGAACACTGAAGCTTTCTTT.

The chain links TRBV29-1 to TRBJ1-2, with TRBD1 as a possible D gene (6 bases). With 5 bases removed from V and 4 bases from J, the gap between germline ends came to 8 bases. The germline CDR1 and CDR2 sequences are SQVTM and ANQGSEA. The CDR3 contains 11 residues. CDR3 residues: CSVSRGYGYTF. The DNA of the CDR3 is TGCAGCGTTTCCAGGGGCTATGGCTACACCTTC. Filled out from reference TRBV29-1 and TRBJ1-2, the complete variable domain reads SAVISQKPSRDICQRGTSLTIQCQVDSQVTMMFWYRQQPGQSLTLIATANQGSEATYESGFVIDKFPISRPNLTFSTLTVSNMSPEDSSIYLCSVSRGYGYTFGSGTRLTVV.

This clone was counted between two and nine times. The DNA of the CDR3 is TGTGCCAGCTCCTCCAACACTGAAGCTTTCTTT. Amino acids: CASSSNTEAFF. The gene calls are TRBV6-5 and TRBJ1-1; D gene uncertain. Germline values: CDR1 MNHEY, CDR2 SVGAGI. CDR3 length: 11 residues. Trimming removed 8 bases at V and 2 bases at J, with 6 bases between.